This T cell receptor beta chain was obtained from a study of cytomegalovirus exposure and HLA in healthy donors (dated 2017 in TCRdb). Turning to the overall study: The 666 repertoires of the first cohort and the approximately 130 validation repertoires were produced on the same platform, according to a later analysis. The aim of the study was to test whether cataloging public T cell receptors could identify signatures of past pathogen exposure. Besides the first cohort of roughly 700 subjects, a separate validation cohort made up of over 100 different subjects was used. The study combined high-throughput TCR immunosequencing, statistical association of individual TCRs with disease status, and machine learning to predict cytomegalovirus infection status.

Donors formed part of the validation cohort, which comprised 120 subjects and was distinct from the first cohort of several hundred subjects. Library preparation used the immunoSEQ multiplex PCR assay. Processing in the source paper ran as follows. A statistical classification framework was built to diagnose cytomegalovirus status from the catalog of TCR beta chain sequences. Held by TCRdb, this immuneACCESS table contains in-frame sequences only and omits some clones. Under half of the omission traces to an unresolved V gene where checked; the cause of the rest is unknown. Clone size and V and J calls were adopted from that table, with D and trimming inferred from the DNA. This sample has some 45,000 clones in its table, and more than 85% of those were observed once. Clones ranked in the top ten supply roughly 5.8% of the sample. V ends up 7 bases short and J 5 bases short, with an unmatched junction base count of 9. The CDR3 starts with the cysteine, ends with the phenylalanine, and has 15 residues. Only CDR3 DNA is held: 45 bases, read in frame from base 1. Taken from the germline V gene, the CDR1 and CDR2 loops are ENHRY and SYGVKD.

The full study reports these points: In the study, approximately 160 TCR beta chains were listed as associated with cytomegalovirus. According to the authors, the approach could potentially be generalized to other disease states and immunological phenotypes. The classifier was reported to diagnose cytomegalovirus status with high specificity and sensitivity in both the original cohort and the validation cohort. Of the cluster scores, about 94% were above 0 in a later analysis, which found that TCRs clustered in the first cohort also tended to co-occur in the approximately 120 validation repertoires. A later analysis had no HLA typing for the validation cohort, so co-occurrence there was scored across all 110 or so repertoires. Most TCR sequences were observed very rarely across donors, whereas some public TCRs were present in many individuals. A few of the identified cytomegalovirus-associated TCR beta chains were confirmed in vitro to be specific for cytomegalovirus antigens.

Comments on this clone: Its specific antigen is unknown. The input lacks base qualities; no much larger clone sits a single base away.

The sample was PBMCs. The receptor's source is a man younger than 30 in good health and CMV-seronegative. This sequence uses TRBV10-3 and TRBJ2-3; TRBD2 matches 10 bases in the middle. The CDR3 corresponds to CAIKRSGGAGDTQYF. The DNA sequence follows: TGTGCCATCAAGCGAAGCGGGGGGGCGGGAGATACGCAGTATTTT.